The rows below give T cell receptor beta chains drawn from one sample of a study of T and B cells in COVID-19 patients. TCRdb called the multiplex PCR reads again in MiXCR, with one record for every CDR3 protein. Among approximately 5,000 distinct CDR3 sequences listed, 25% to 30% were seen once. Sequenced: blood. The receptors here all came from a human donor with active COVID-19. Each CDR3 is given with its conserved first and last residue. A D gene is named only where the DNA matches it firmly. Size values are once, few and many counts, or a class for expanded clones, and some rows have none.

clone_size j_call d_call v_call cdr3_nt cdr3_aa
medium-sized TRBJ2-7 TRBD2 TRBV12-3/TRBV12-4 TGTGCCAGCACCCCCGCCGGAGCGGGAGGCTACGAGCAGTACTTC CASTPAGAGGYEQYF
- TRBJ2-2 TRBD2 TRBV19 TGTGCCAGTAGTGCGGGGACTAGCGGGTTCTCCACCGGGGAGCTGTTTTTT CASSAGTSGFSTGELFF
once TRBJ1-4 TRBD1 TRBV5-1 TGCGCCAGCAGCCCTCCGGGACAGGAGAATGAAAAACTGTTTTTT CASSPPGQENEKLFF
- TRBJ2-7 TRBD1 TRBV29-1 TGCAGCTCCGGGACAGGGTACGAGCAGTACTTC CSSGTGYEQYF
many TRBJ1-2 - TRBV18 TGTGCCAGCTCACCAGGACAGACCTATGGCTACACCTTC CASSPGQTYGYTF
- TRBJ1-5 - TRBV5-4 TGTGCCAGCAGCTCGGCCGCCCCTCAGCCCCAGCATTTT CASSSAAPQPQHF
many TRBJ2-7 - TRBV27 TGTGCCAGCAGTTTATCGGGGCAGGGCAATCCCCCCTACGAGCAGTACTTC CASSLSGQGNPPYEQYF
medium-sized TRBJ2-7 - TRBV5-4 TGTGCCAGCAGCCGCTCAGGGAGCTACGAGCAGTACTTC CASSRSGSYEQYF
few TRBJ2-7 TRBD1 TRBV28 TGTGCCAGCAGCTCGGGACACAGGGGGGCCTACGAGCAGTACTTC CASSSGHRGAYEQYF
- TRBJ1-6 - TRBV20-1 TGCAGTGCTAGAGAGTACAGGGCTGATTCACCCCTCCACTTT CSAREYRADSPLHF
medium-sized TRBJ2-7 - TRBV19 TGTGCCAGTGGTTCGTACTACGAGCAGTACTTC CASGSYYEQYF
medium-sized TRBJ1-1 - TRBV12-3/TRBV12-4 TGTGCCAGCACCGGAGCTCGTGGATCAAGGGCTTTCTTT CASTGARGSRAFF
medium-sized TRBJ2-1 TRBD1 TRBV6-5 TGTGCCAGCAGTAACACAGGGGGCCTATACAATGAGCAGTTCTTC CASSNTGGLYNEQFF
medium-sized TRBJ2-3 - TRBV29-1 TGCAGCGCCAGACAGAAAAGTATCACAGATACGCAGTATTTT CSARQKSITDTQYF
few TRBJ2-2 - TRBV4-3 TGCGCCAGCAGCCAAGATCACGTATTGGCGGGGACCACCGGGGAGCTGTTTTTT CASSQDHVLAGTTGELFF
large TRBJ2-7 - TRBV6-5 TGTGCCAGCAGCGGGCGTTCCGGCAACTTAGACGAGCAGTACTTC CASSGRSGNLDEQYF
- TRBJ2-5 - TRBV5-1 TGCGCCAGCAGCTTGGCGGTAGGGTCAGAGACCCAGTACTTC CASSLAVGSETQYF
once TRBJ1-1 - TRBV11-3 TGTGCCAGCAGTCTATTAGAAGGAACTAAAGCTTTCTTT CASSLLEGTKAFF
medium-sized TRBJ1-6 - TRBV12-3/TRBV12-4 TGTGCCAGCAGTCCCCAGGGCCCCATTTCACCCCTCCACTTT CASSPQGPISPLHF
many TRBJ1-1 - TRBV20-1 TGCAGTGCTAGAGCAGGGGTCACTGAAGCTTTCTTT CSARAGVTEAFF
- TRBJ2-2 - TRBV10-1 TGCGCCAGCAGTTCGGGCGGGATGAACACCGGGGAGCTGTTTTTT CASSSGGMNTGELFF
once TRBJ1-4 TRBD1 TRBV19 TGTGCCAGTCAGGGAACAGGGGACGAAAAACTGTTTTTT CASQGTGDEKLFF
- TRBJ2-3 TRBD2 TRBV12-3/TRBV12-4 TGTGCCAGCAGTTTGACCGGGGGGGATTTCATCACAGATACGCAGTATTTT CASSLTGGDFITDTQYF
medium-sized TRBJ2-2 - TRBV5-4 TGTGCCAGCAGGGGATTTGAGGGCCTCGCCGGGGAGCTGTTTTTT CASRGFEGLAGELFF
medium-sized TRBJ2-3 TRBD2 TRBV5-4 TGTGCCAGCAGCGGGGGACCGGGAGGAGGGACGAATACGCAGTATTTT CASSGGPGGGTNTQYF
medium-sized TRBJ2-7 - TRBV6-5 TGTGCCAGCAGTTACTCGAGGGCCACCTACGAGCAGTACTTC CASSYSRATYEQYF
few TRBJ2-5 - TRBV5-1 TGCGCCAGCAGCTTGGGCGACGGCGGAGGCGGGGAGACCCAGTACTTC CASSLGDGGGGETQYF
- TRBJ2-7 - TRBV25-1 TGTGCCAGCAGTCCTCCGGGACCACCCTCCGAGCAGTACTTC CASSPPGPPSEQYF